This TCR beta chain originates from a study of TIL therapy for anti-PD-1-resistant metastatic lung cancer (dated by TCRdb to about 2021). Notes on the research overall: Tumors were harvested before any PD-1/PD-L1 blockade; patients then received nivolumab, and those progressing received lymphodepletion, expanded TIL infusion and IL-2. A median age of 54 years (range about 38-85) and a median tumor PD-L1 proportion score of more than 5% were recorded among enrolled patients. Most of the cohort had lung adenocarcinoma, a few tumors were EGFR-mutant and two were ALK-rearranged, and half of the patients were current or former smokers. A median non-synonymous tumor mutation burden of approximately 1.4 mutations per megabase was determined across the cohort by whole-exome sequencing. Clonotypes were tracked across tumor, expanded TIL product and serial blood samples by T cell receptor beta sequencing of tumor and peripheral blood. General findings and caveats noted by the study authors: Generalizability was limited because the cohort was highly selected, with more treatment-naive, never-smoker and oncogene-addicted patients included than is typical. The study protocol defined all tumor marker inferences as exploratory. Clonotypes from the infused TIL partially replaced the baseline peripheral repertoire and then declined over months, and persistence showed no apparent association with response.

This clone was recorded a few times. The antigen it binds to is not known. No base quality values were provided; no much bigger clone lies one nucleotide off. The CDR3 goes from the cysteine to the phenylalanine over 15 residues. The read is trimmed to its CDR3 DNA, 45 bases read in frame from base 1. Per the germline V gene, SGHVS is the CDR1 and FNYEAQ is the CDR2. V trim: 5 bases; J trim: 3 bases; unmatched bases: 5. TCR beta CDR3 regions were amplified from genomic DNA with the immunoSEQ v3 hsTCRB kit using bias-controlled multiplex PCR. TCR libraries were sequenced on an Illumina NextSeq 500 to approximately 2 million read pairs for survey level or roughly 5-6.5 million for deep level. Per the original workflow: V, D and J genes were assigned, non-productive sequences were removed, and clonality was reported by immunoSEQ Analyzer software. Repertoires of infused TIL and blood were compared using productive Simpson clonality and the Morisita overlap index of productive TRB rearrangements. The absolute count of a clonotype in blood was estimated by multiplying the lymphocyte count by the CD3+ fraction and by the productive frequency of the clone. As stored in TCRdb, this immuneACCESS dataset retains in-frame rearrangements with V and J assigned. A fraction of the clones does not appear; measured against another copy, unresolved V genes explain less than half of the discrepancy, and the remainder lacks a known reason. V, J and clone size were drawn from that table, and D and trimming were deduced from the DNA. The sample table shows about 36,000 clones, and more than 60% are seen once. Jointly, the top ten make up about 6% of the sample.

This specimen's time point label, interpreted: pre-treatment sample, taken before nivolumab and TIL therapy. Adults with stage 4 NSCLC were enrolled from late 2017 to early 2020 in a dual-center phase I trial. The samples were obtained from a phase I trial that was single-arm and open-label and tested tumor-infiltrating lymphocyte therapy combined with nivolumab in advanced non-small cell lung cancer. Blood mononuclear cells were isolated from EDTA tubes by Ficoll gradient and were snap-frozen as pellets, and DNA was extracted with a Qiagen mini-prep kit. This receptor was identified in a person aged 25 to 80 with non-small cell lung cancer. Sequenced material: blood, taken at baseline. The chain couples TRBV7-6 to TRBJ2-1, and TRBD1 aligns with 9 junction nucleotides. The DNA reads TGTGCCAGCAGCCTGTACAGGGGGCTCTACAATGAGCAGTTCTTC. Its protein product is CASSLYRGLYNEQFF.